The TCR beta chain under discussion was sequenced for a study of regulatory T cells in long-lasting Graves disease. This clonotype was counted between two and nine times. The germline CDR1 and CDR2 sequences are SGHVS and FQNEAQ. Unmatched junction bases numbered 5, after V lost 5 bases and J lost 0 bases. The CDR3 has 15 amino acids. To make TCR beta libraries, researchers used iRepertoire HTBI primers and Arm-PCR of CDR3 regions. Using its own MiXCR run on the multiplex PCR reads, TCRdb lists one record per CDR3 protein. The sample has roughly 510,000 distinct CDR3 sequences, 15% to 20% seen once. Described time point: newly diagnosed GD, antithyroid drugs for less than 3 months. The TCR library was made from RNA that had been extracted from PBMCs in TRIzol. These data also featured in a second study, about T cells in Graves' hyperthyroidism and ophthalmopathy. As reported in that work: Calling Graves' hyperthyroidism stable meant ophthalmopathy did not progress within 18 months.

The J gene is TRBJ2-7, the V gene TRBV7-8, with TRBD2 matching 9 bases. Material: peripheral blood mononuclear cells (PBMCs), obtained at new diagnosis, from a patient treated with antithyroid drugs. The sequence derives from a man in his late teens or twenties with Graves disease. The CDR3 loop reads CASSARTSDSYEQYF. The CDR3 bases are TGTGCCAGCAGCGCCCGGACTAGCGACTCCTACGAGCAGTACTTC.